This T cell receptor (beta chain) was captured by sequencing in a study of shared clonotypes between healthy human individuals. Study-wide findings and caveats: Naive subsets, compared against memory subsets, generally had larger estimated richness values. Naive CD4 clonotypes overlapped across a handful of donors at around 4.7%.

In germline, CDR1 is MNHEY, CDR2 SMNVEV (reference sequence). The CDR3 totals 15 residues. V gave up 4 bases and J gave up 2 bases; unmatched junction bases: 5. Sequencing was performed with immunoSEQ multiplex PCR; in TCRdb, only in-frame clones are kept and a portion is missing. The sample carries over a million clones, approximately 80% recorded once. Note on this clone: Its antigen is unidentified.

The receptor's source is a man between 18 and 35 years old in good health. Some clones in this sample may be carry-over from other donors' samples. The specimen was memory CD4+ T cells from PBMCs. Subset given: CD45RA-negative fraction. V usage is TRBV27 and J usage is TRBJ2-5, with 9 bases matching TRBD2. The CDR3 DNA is TGTGCCAGCAGTTGGGGTAGCGGGAGACAAGAGACCCAGTACTTC. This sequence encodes CASSWGSGRQETQYF.